The entry that follows covers one TCR beta chain sequence. This record comes from a study of T cell changes during pregnancy in multiple sclerosis. Trimming took 6 bases from V and 10 from J; bases not matched to a gene: 5. Germline assignment: CDR1 LNHDA and CDR2 SQIVND (reference sequence). The CDR3 runs to 14 residues. The table came from immunoSEQ multiplex PCR; TCRdb's copy has only in-frame clones and leaves some out. The sample lists 91,000 or so clones; 85% to 95% were seen once. This chain uses TRBV19 with TRBJ1-6; 11 bases fit TRBD1. The source is a female donor with multiple sclerosis, enrolled in a pregnancy study. The sequencing here drew on peripheral blood, taken after pregnancy. The CDR3: CASRTGTGGSPLHF. CDR3 coding DNA: TGTGCCAGTAGAACCGGGACAGGGGGATCACCCCTCCACTTT.